This entry concerns a single T cell receptor (beta chain). These data belong to a study of blood T cell repertoires in COVID-19. At the level of the study: Samples of COVID-19 (acute and convalescent) were obtained from the United States, Italy and Spain. T cells, B-cell-depleted T cells, or PBMCs supplied cDNA or gDNA.

Using immunoSEQ multiplex PCR, the repertoire was profiled, and TCRdb retains in-frame clones only, with some absent. This sample has approximately 500,000 clones, with about 89% found just once. The CDR3 extends over 15 amino acids. V was pared by 3 bases and J by 0 bases, with 8 bases between. Germline loops: CDR1 MRHNA, CDR2 SNTAGT. The TCR was taken from a woman aged 50 to 60 with COVID-19, enrolled during active disease. Sequences were obtained from peripheral blood. The J gene is TRBJ2-2, the V gene TRBV6-4; D might be TRBD2 (5 bases). The CDR3 DNA sequence: TGTGCCAGCAGTGAATACGGGGCGAACACCGGGGAGCTGTTTTTT. This gives the protein CASSEYGANTGELFF.